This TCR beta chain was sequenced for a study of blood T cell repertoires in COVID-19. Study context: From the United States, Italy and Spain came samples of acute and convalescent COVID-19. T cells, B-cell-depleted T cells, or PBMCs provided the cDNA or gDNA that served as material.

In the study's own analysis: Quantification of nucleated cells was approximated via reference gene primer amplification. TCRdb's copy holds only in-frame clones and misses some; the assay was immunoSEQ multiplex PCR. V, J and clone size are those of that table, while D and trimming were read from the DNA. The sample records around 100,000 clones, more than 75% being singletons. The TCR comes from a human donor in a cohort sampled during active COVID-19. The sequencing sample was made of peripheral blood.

Here the CDR3 reads CASRTGQGISMNTEAFF. CDR3 in DNA: TGTGCCAGCAGAACGGGACAGGGGATCTCAATGAACACTGAAGCTTTCTTT. The J gene is TRBJ1-1, the V gene TRBV2; 10 bases align to TRBD1. Germline V CDR1 and CDR2: SNHLY, FYNNEI. V shed 6 bases and J 0 bases; nucleotides not matched to a gene: 10. CDR3 length equals 17 residues.